This entry lists 13 T cell receptor beta chains sequenced from one sample in a study of T cells in localized non-small cell lung cancer. TCRdb's copy holds only in-frame clones and misses some; the assay was immunoSEQ multiplex PCR. The sample has tens of thousands of clones; 84% are singletons. Sequences were derived from peripheral blood mononuclear cells, sampled before any cancer treatment. These receptors all come from a man aged 35 to 69 with stage III lung adenocarcinoma.

The chain carries TRBV11-2 and TRBJ2-2; D not resolved. The CDR3 loop spans 15 amino acids. V lost 0 bases and J 5 bases, leaving 10 bases between the germline ends. The germline gives CDR1 SGHAT, CDR2 FQNNGV. The CDR3 sequence: CASSLDQRLTGELFF. CDR3 nucleotide sequence: TGTGCCAGCAGCTTAGATCAAAGGTTAACCGGGGAGCTGTTTTTT.

The chain carries TRBV18 and TRBJ1-1; possibly TRBD1 for D (6 bases). CDR3 length equals 14 residues. V lost 1 base to trimming and J lost 3 bases, with 9 bases between them. Per germline, CDR1 KGHSH and CDR2 LQKENI. Here the CDR3 reads CASSPQQGHTEAFF. For the CDR3, the DNA is TGTGCCAGCTCACCACAACAGGGACACACTGAAGCTTTCTTT.

The chain employs TRBV13 and TRBJ1-1; D remains ambiguous. The CDR3 runs to 13 residues. Trimming stripped 2 bases from V and 2 bases from J, with 6 bases between. The germline CDR1 and CDR2 sequences are PRHDT and FYEKMQ (reference sequence). The CDR3 sequence is CASSLRPNTEAFF. Written as DNA, the CDR3 is TGTGCCAGCAGCTTAAGGCCCAACACTGAAGCTTTCTTT.

The chain links TRBV7-7 to TRBJ2-7, with D possibly being TRBD1 (6 bases). This CDR3 has 15 residues. Between the trimmed V and J ends, which lost 7 bases and 5 bases, there was a span of 21 bases. Germline CDR1 is SSHAT and CDR2 is FNYEAQ (reference sequence). CDR3 residues: CASTRQGTSLHEQYV. The CDR3, as DNA: TGTGCCAGCACCCGGCAGGGGACAAGCCTTCACGAGCAGTACGTC.

The CDR3 sequence: CASSAGVDGGLYSNQPQHF. DNA for the CDR3: TGTGCCAGCAGCGCGGGCGTGGACGGGGGCCTCTATAGCAATCAGCCCCAGCATTTT. The V gene is TRBV5-5, the J gene TRBJ1-5; a weak D match, TRBD1 (6 bases). Trimming cost V 4 bases and J 0 bases, with 23 bases left between them. The CDR3 consists of 19 residues. Germline lookup yields CDR1 SGHKS and CDR2 YYEKEE (reference sequence). Supplemented by reference TRBV5-5 and TRBJ1-5, the full variable domain reads DAGVTQSPTHLIKTRGQQVTLRCSPISGHKSVSWYQQVLGQGPQFIFQYYEKEERGRGNFPDRFSARQFPNYSSELNVNALLLGDSALYLCASSAGVDGGLYSNQPQHFGDGTRLSIL.

The gene calls are TRBV4-2 and TRBJ2-3; 11 positions agree with TRBD2. V lost 4 bases, J lost 2 bases, and 8 bases stayed unmatched. Germline V gene data show CDR1 as LGHNA and CDR2 as YNFKEQ. The CDR3 is 17 residues long. For the CDR3, the DNA is TGTGCCAGCAGCCCCCTAGCGGGGGGAGCTGTCACAGATACGCAGTATTTT. The encoded protein is CASSPLAGGAVTDTQYF.

The CDR3 spells CASSRRQGSYGYTF. CDR3 nucleotide sequence: TGTGCCAGCAGCCGCCGACAGGGAAGCTATGGCTACACCTTC. V and J are TRBV11-2 and TRBJ1-2; TRBD1 matches 7 bases. J was trimmed by 4 bases and V by 5 bases; bases with no gene match: 7. Per the germline V gene, CDR1 is SGHAT and CDR2 is FQNNGV. The CDR3 loop spans 14 amino acids.

This clone was picked up a small number of times. The rearrangement uses TRBV6-4 and TRBJ2-2; D is uncertain. The CDR3 is 14 residues long. The ends were cut back, 4 bases at V and 4 bases at J, with 10 bases in the middle. Germline CDR1 is MRHNA and CDR2 is SNTAGT. CDR3 protein: CASSAGDGTGELFF. CDR3 nucleotides: TGTGCCAGCAGTGCTGGTGACGGCACCGGGGAGCTGTTTTTT.

The rearrangement links TRBV2 to TRBJ2-1, with D perhaps TRBD1 or TRBD2 (6 bases each). The germline V gene encodes CDR1 SNHLY and CDR2 FYNNEI. V was pared by 9 bases and J by 2 bases, with 20 bases between. There are 16 residues in the CDR3. The CDR3 DNA follows: TGTGCCAGGTCTAGGGGGGAATGGGTCACCTACAATGAGCAGTTCTTC. Its protein product is CARSRGEWVTYNEQFF.

The genes are TRBV28 and TRBJ2-1, with D possibly being TRBD1 (6 bases). Trimming shortened V by 6 bases and J by 9 bases, and 12 bases separated the two germline ends. Germline-derived CDR1 and CDR2 are MDHEN and SYDVKM. This CDR3 region has 12 residues. The CDR3 nucleotides read TGTGCCAGCAGCCAACAGGGAACTGAGCAGTTCTTC. Translating gives CASSQQGTEQFF.

The rearrangement links TRBV6-5 to TRBJ1-2; TRBD1 might be the D (5 bases). V was clipped by 6 bases and J by 3 bases, with 11 bases between them. Germline V CDR1 and CDR2: MNHEY, SVGAGI. CDR3 length: 13 residues. The CDR3, as DNA: TGTGCCAGCAGCCCAGGGTTGGACTATGGCTACACCTTC. It translates to CASSPGLDYGYTF.

The gene calls are TRBV15 and TRBJ2-7; D is uncertain. In germline, CDR1 is LNHNV, CDR2 YYDKDF (reference sequence). The CDR3 contains 15 residues. The germline V and J ends were trimmed by 4 bases and 3 bases, with 16 bases remaining between them. The CDR3 DNA is TGTGCCACCAGCACTCGGACGGACGGCGACTACGAGCAGTACTTC. This encodes CATSTRTDGDYEQYF. Using reference TRBV15 and TRBJ2-7 for the parts outside the CDR3, the full variable domain is DAMVIQNPRYQVTQFGKPVTLSCSQTLNHNVMYWYQQKSSQAPKLLFHYYDKDFNNEADTPDNFQSRRPNTSFCFLDIRSPGLGDTAMYLCATSTRTDGDYEQYFGPGTRLTVT.

J is TRBJ1-2 and V is TRBV5-6; 8 nucleotides match TRBD1. The CDR3 consists of 13 residues. Germline V gives CDR1 SGHDT, CDR2 YYEEEE. V shed 5 bases and J 7 bases; nucleotides not matched to a gene: 7. CDR3 DNA: TGTGCCAGCAGTTTTGGACAGGGTTCTGGCTACACCTTC. Its translation is CASSFGQGSGYTF.